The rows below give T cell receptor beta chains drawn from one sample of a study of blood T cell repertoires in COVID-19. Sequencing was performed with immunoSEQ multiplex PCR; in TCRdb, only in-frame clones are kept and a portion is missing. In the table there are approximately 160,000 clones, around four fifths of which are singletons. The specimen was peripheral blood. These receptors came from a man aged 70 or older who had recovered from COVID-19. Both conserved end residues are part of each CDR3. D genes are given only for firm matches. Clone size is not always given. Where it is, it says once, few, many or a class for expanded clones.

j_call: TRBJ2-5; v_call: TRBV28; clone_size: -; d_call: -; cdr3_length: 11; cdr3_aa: CASSDQETQYF; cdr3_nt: TGTGCCAGCAGCGACCAAGAGACCCAGTACTTC
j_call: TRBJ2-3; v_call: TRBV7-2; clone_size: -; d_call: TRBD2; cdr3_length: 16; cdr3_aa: CASSLDAALAADTQYF; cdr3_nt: TGTGCCAGCAGCCTAGACGCGGCACTAGCGGCAGATACGCAGTATTTT
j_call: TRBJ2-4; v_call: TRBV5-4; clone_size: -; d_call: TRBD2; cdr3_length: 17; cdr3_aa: CASSPPGLAGPKNIQYF; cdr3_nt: TGTGCCAGCAGCCCGCCAGGACTAGCGGGACCCAAAAACATTCAGTACTTC
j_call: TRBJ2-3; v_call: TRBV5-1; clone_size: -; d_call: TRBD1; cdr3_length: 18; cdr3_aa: CASSPTWGTGLSADTQYF; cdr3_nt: TGCGCCAGCAGCCCTACTTGGGGGACAGGGTTGTCCGCAGATACGCAGTATTTT
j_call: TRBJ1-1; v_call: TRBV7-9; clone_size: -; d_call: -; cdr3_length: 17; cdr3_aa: CASSLGSSSGMNTEAFF; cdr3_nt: TGTGCCAGCAGCTTAGGTAGTTCGTCAGGGATGAACACTGAAGCTTTCTTT
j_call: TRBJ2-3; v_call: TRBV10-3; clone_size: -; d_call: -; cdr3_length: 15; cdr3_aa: CAIRPDRAVTYTQYF; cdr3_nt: TGTGCCATCAGACCCGACAGAGCCGTTACTTATACGCAGTATTTT
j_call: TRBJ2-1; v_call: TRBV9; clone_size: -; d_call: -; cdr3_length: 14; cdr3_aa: CASSRRDKYNEQFF; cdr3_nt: TGTGCCAGCAGCAGACGGGACAAATACAATGAGCAGTTCTTC
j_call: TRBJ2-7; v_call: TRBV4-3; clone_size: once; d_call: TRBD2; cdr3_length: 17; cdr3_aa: CASSPTRTSGITYEQYF; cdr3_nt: TGCGCCAGCAGCCCTACTAGGACTAGCGGGATCACCTACGAGCAGTACTTC
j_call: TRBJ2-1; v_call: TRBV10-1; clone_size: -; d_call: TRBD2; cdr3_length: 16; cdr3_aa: CASSEATSGRYNEQFF; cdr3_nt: TGCGCCAGCAGTGAGGCCACTAGCGGACGATACAATGAGCAGTTCTTC
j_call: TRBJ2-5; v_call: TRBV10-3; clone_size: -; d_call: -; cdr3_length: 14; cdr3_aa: CAISVGGNPETQYF; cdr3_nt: TGTGCCATCAGTGTTGGCGGGAACCCAGAGACCCAGTACTTC
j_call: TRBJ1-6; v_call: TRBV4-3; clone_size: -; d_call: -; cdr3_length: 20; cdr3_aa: CASSQDLLDSQSSYNSPLHF; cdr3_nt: TGCGCCAGCAGCCAAGATCTATTGGACAGCCAGAGCTCCTATAATTCACCCCTCCACTTT
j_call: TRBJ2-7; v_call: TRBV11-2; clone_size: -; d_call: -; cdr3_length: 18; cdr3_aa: CASSLPYYSLARTYEQYF; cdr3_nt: TGTGCCAGCAGCTTACCGTATTATAGTCTAGCGCGTACCTACGAGCAGTACTTC
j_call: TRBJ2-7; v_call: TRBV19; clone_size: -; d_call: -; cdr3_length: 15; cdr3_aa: CASSRATRGSYEQYF; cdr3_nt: TGTGCCAGTAGTAGGGCGACTAGAGGTTCCTACGAGCAGTACTTC
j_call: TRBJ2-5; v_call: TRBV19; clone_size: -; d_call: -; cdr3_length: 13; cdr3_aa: CASSNSVQETQYF; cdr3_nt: TGTGCCAGTAGTAATAGCGTACAAGAGACCCAGTACTTC
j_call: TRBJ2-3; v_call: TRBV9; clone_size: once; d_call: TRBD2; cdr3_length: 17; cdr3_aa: CASSDLSGRAETDTQYF; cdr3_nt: TGTGCCAGCAGCGATCTCAGCGGGAGGGCTGAAACAGATACGCAGTATTTT
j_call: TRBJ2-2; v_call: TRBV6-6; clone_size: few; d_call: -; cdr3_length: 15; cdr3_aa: CASSPTPPDTGELFF; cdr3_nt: TGTGCCAGCAGTCCCACCCCCCCGGACACCGGGGAGCTGTTTTTT
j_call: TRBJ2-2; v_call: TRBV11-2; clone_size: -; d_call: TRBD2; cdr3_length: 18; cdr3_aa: CASSARRTSGRSTGELFF; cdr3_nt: TGTGCCAGCAGCGCGCGCCGGACTAGCGGGAGAAGTACCGGGGAGCTGTTTTTT
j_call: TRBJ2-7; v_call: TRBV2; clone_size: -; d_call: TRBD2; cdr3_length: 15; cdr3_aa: CASNLLAGSSYEQYF; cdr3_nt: TGTGCCAGCAACCTGCTAGCGGGAAGCTCCTACGAGCAGTACTTC
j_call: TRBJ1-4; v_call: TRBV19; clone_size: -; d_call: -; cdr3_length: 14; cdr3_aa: CASSMRATNEKLFF; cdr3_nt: TGTGCCAGTAGTATGAGGGCAACTAATGAAAAACTGTTTTTT
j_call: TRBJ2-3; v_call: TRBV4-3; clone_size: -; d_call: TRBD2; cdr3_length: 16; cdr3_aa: CASSQDSGGGADTQYF; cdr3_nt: TGCGCCAGCAGCCAAGATTCGGGAGGCGGGGCAGATACGCAGTATTTT
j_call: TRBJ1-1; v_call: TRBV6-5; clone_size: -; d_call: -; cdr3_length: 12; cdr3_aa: CASSYDSPQAFF; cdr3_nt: TGTGCCAGCAGTTATGACAGTCCTCAGGCTTTCTTT
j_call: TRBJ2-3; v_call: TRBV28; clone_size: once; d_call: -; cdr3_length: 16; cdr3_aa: CASSPAAAGNADTQYF; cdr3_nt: TGTGCCAGCAGTCCCGCGGCGGCCGGAAACGCAGATACGCAGTATTTT
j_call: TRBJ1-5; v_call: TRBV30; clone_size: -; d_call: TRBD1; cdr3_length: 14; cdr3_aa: CAWSAQGSNQPQHF; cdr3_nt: TGTGCCTGGAGTGCACAGGGGAGCAATCAGCCCCAGCATTTT
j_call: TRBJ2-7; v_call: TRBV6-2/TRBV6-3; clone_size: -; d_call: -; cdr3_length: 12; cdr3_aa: CASSNVQYEQYF; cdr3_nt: TGTGCCAGCAGCAACGTACAGTACGAGCAGTACTTC
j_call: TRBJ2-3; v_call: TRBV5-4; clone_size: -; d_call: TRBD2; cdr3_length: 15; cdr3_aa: CASSLSGRAPDTQYF; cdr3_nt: TGTGCCAGCAGCTTGTCCGGGAGGGCCCCAGATACGCAGTATTTT
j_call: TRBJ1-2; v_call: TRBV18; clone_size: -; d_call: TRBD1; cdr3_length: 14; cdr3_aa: CASSPETGSTGYTF; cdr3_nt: TGTGCCAGCTCACCAGAGACAGGGTCTACGGGCTACACCTTC
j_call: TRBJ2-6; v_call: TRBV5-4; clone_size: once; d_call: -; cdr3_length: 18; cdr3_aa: CASSLGSKPSSGANVLTF; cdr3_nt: TGTGCCAGCAGCTTGGGGTCCAAGCCTAGCTCTGGGGCCAACGTCCTGACTTTC
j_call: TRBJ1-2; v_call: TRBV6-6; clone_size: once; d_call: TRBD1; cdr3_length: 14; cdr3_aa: CASSPRQGADGYTF; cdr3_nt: TGTGCCAGCAGTCCCCGACAGGGGGCGGACGGCTACACCTTC
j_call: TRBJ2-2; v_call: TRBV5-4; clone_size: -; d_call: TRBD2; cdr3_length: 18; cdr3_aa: CASSFGTSGRVNTGELFF; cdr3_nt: TGTGCCAGCAGCTTCGGGACTAGCGGGAGGGTAAACACCGGGGAGCTGTTTTTT
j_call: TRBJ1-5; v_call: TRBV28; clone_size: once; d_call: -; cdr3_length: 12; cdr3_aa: CASRGQNQPQHF; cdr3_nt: TGTGCCAGCAGGGGCCAGAATCAGCCCCAGCATTTT
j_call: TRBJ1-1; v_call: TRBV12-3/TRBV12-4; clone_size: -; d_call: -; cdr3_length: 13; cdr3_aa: CASRPVGGTEAFF; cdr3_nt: TGTGCCAGCAGGCCCGTGGGAGGCACTGAAGCTTTCTTT
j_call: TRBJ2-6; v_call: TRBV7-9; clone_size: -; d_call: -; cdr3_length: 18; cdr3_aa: CASRLSPGHLSGANVLTF; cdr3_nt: TGTGCCAGCAGACTCAGCCCGGGACACCTCTCTGGGGCCAACGTCCTGACTTTC
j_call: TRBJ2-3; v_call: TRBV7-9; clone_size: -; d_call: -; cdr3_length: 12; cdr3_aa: CASGPGTDTQYF; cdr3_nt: TGTGCCTCAGGCCCGGGGACAGATACGCAGTATTTT
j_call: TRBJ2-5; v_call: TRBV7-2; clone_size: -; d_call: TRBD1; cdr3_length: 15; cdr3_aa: CASSAGQGFQETQYF; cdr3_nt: TGTGCCAGCAGCGCCGGACAGGGATTCCAAGAGACCCAGTACTTC
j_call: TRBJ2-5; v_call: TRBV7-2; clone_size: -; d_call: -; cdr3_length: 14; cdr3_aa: CASSLSIRGGTQYF; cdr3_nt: TGTGCCAGCAGCTTATCTATTAGGGGCGGGACCCAGTACTTC
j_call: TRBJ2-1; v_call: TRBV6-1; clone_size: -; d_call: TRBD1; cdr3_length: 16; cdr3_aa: CASSEWTGSSYNEQFF; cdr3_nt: TGTGCCAGCAGTGAGTGGACAGGGAGCTCCTACAATGAGCAGTTCTTC
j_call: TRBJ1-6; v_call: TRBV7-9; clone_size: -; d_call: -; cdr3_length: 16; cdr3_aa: CASSSQGQNYNSPLHF; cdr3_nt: TGTGCCAGCAGCTCGCAGGGACAAAACTATAATTCACCCCTCCACTTT
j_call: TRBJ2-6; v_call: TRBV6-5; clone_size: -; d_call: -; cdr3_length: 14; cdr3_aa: CASHSLSGANVLTF; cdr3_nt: TGTGCCAGCCACAGTCTCTCTGGGGCCAACGTCCTGACTTTC
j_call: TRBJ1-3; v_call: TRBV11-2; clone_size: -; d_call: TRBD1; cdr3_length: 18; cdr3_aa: CASSLDYLGTDYGNTIYF; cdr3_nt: TGTGCCAGCAGCTTAGATTATCTAGGGACAGATTATGGAAACACCATATATTTT
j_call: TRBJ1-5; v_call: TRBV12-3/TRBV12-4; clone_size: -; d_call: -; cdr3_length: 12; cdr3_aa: CASSGGIQPQHF; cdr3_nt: TGTGCCAGCAGCGGAGGGATTCAGCCCCAGCATTTT
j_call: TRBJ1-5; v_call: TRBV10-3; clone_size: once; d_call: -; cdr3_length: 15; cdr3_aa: CAISESRGTNQPQHF; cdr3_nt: TGTGCCATCAGTGAGTCGAGGGGGACGAATCAGCCCCAGCATTTT